These 7 T cell receptor beta chains share one sample of origin, sequenced in a study of blood T cell repertoires in COVID-19. The assay was immunoSEQ multiplex PCR, and TCRdb's table has in-frame clones only and misses some. Here the sample spans fewer than 150,000 clones, about 87% being singletons. Source material: peripheral blood. These TCRs come from a human donor in a cohort sampled during active COVID-19.

The chain uses TRBV21-1 and TRBJ2-3; TRBD2, the table's D call, was not compared with the DNA. TRBV21-1 constitutes a pseudogene. The CDR3 has 16 residues. CDR3 protein: CASKPQLGGLGDTQYF. In DNA form, the CDR3 reads TGTGCCAGTAAACCACAGTTGGGGGGGCTAGGAGATACGCAGTATTTT.

This sequence joins TRBV7-9 and TRBJ2-5; D perhaps matches TRBD1 (6 bases). Germline V CDR1 and CDR2: SEHNR, FQNEAQ (reference sequence). V gave up 0 bases and J gave up 0 bases, with 8 bases separating them. CDR3 length equals 15 residues. This chain's CDR3 is CASSLAWTDQETQYF. In nucleotides, the CDR3 is TGTGCCAGCAGCTTAGCGTGGACAGACCAAGAGACCCAGTACTTC.

This clone occurred a few times. The chain uses TRBV7-9 and TRBJ2-4, with a weak D call TRBD2 (6 bases). V lost 5 bases to trimming and J lost 3 bases, with 14 bases between them. This CDR3 region has 15 residues. Germline V gene lookup returns CDR1 SEHNR and CDR2 FQNEAQ (reference sequence). The CDR3 nucleotides are TGTGCCAGCAGCCAAAGGGGAGGTAGCAAAAACATTCAGTACTTC. This encodes CASSQRGGSKNIQYF.

The chain uses TRBV28 and TRBJ1-2; TRBD1 matches at 9 bases. The CDR3 length is 15 residues. Germline trimming cut 4 bases from V and 8 bases from J; bases unmatched to any gene: 11. The V gene's germline CDR1 is MDHEN and CDR2 SYDVKM. The CDR3 spells CASSSFGTGRWGYTF. The CDR3 coding sequence is TGTGCCAGCAGTTCTTTCGGGACAGGGCGGTGGGGCTACACCTTC.

The chain is built from TRBV28 and TRBJ1-1; tentatively, D is TRBD1 (6 bases). V was cut by 6 bases and J by 1 base, with 9 bases left in between. Germline loops: CDR1 MDHEN, CDR2 SYDVKM. The CDR3 loop spans 13 amino acids. The CDR3 nucleotides are TGTGCCAGCAGACAACAGGGGAACACTGAAGCTTTCTTT. Its protein is CASRQQGNTEAFF.

This chain connects TRBV15 to TRBJ1-5; 9 bases line up with TRBD1. J gave up 7 bases and V 0 bases, and 4 bases lay outside the gene matches. This CDR3 has 15 amino acids. Germline values: CDR1 LNHNV, CDR2 YYDKDF (reference sequence). The CDR3 bases are TGTGCCACCAGCAGAGAGGGGACAGGGTCCCAGCCCCAGCATTTT. Translation gives CATSREGTGSQPQHF. The whole variable domain, filled in from reference TRBV15 and TRBJ1-5, reads DAMVIQNPRYQVTQFGKPVTLSCSQTLNHNVMYWYQQKSSQAPKLLFHYYDKDFNNEADTPDNFQSRRPNTSFCFLDIRSPGLGDTAMYLCATSREGTGSQPQHFGDGTRLSIL.

The V call is TRBV29-1, the J call TRBJ2-1, with a tentative D call TRBD1 (5 bases). Trimming removed 6 bases at V and 4 bases at J, with 7 bases between. This CDR3 contains 11 residues. CDR1 and CDR2 from the germline V gene are SQVTM and ANQGSEA. This CDR3 reads CSVDKYNEQFF. The DNA of the CDR3 is TGCAGCGTGGACAAGTACAATGAGCAGTTCTTC.